This TCR beta chain originates from a study of OX40 agonist ivuxolimab in advanced cancers. Across the whole study: Patients were given ivuxolimab, an antibody that agonizes OX40 (CD134). Dose-escalation subjects each had hepatocellular carcinoma, melanoma, renal cell or head and neck cancer.

For this clone: What it recognizes is unknown.

Clones were read by immunoSEQ multiplex PCR, and TCRdb kept only the in-frame ones, dropping some. The sample carries about 77,000 clones, 90% recorded once. Study-level points and caveats: In the expanded peripheral T cells, antigen specificity was never determined. Some of the lowest clonal expansion was seen in partial responders at 0.1-3.0 mg/kg.

The sample in question was CD4+ or CD8+ T cells sorted from blood, obtained in a trial of the OX40 agonist ivuxolimab. This TCR derives from an adult with an advanced solid tumor such as melanoma, head and neck, liver or kidney cancer.

The CDR3 here is CASSLGGQGAGDTQYF. The CDR3 region has the DNA TGTGCCAGCAGCTTAGGGGGACAGGGGGCGGGAGATACGCAGTATTTT. The chain couples TRBV11-3 to TRBJ2-3, with TRBD1 identical over 12 bases. The germline V gene encodes CDR1 SGHNT and CDR2 YENEEA. The ends lost 1 base at V and 5 bases at J; junction bases unmatched: 4. There are 16 residues in the CDR3.